The sequence of this TCR beta chain was determined in a study of Graves' ophthalmopathy and Graves' hyperthyroidism. Study-level background: Where ophthalmopathy was absent within 18 months of follow-up, hyperthyroidism was stable.

Orbital computed tomography, together with clinical symptoms, serum thyroxine, TRAb and thyroid ultrasound, was used for diagnosis. Per the germline V gene, CDR1 is SQVTM and CDR2 is ANQGSEA. This CDR3 comprises 14 residues. After removal of 6 bases from V and 0 bases from J, the junction contained 5 bases not matched to a gene. Amplification of the TCR beta CDR3 regions used RNA transcripts (as template). HTBI primers were used in a first-round RT-PCR, which preceded a second-round multiplex PCR. TCRdb reanalysed the multiplex PCR reads using MiXCR and keeps one entry per CDR3 protein. In the table there are around 1.1 million distinct CDR3 sequences, about two fifths of which are singletons.

The source material was peripheral blood or thyroid tissue (not recorded which). V gene TRBV29-1 combines with J gene TRBJ1-3; 7 nucleotides align to TRBD1. The receptor was derived from an adult man with Graves' hyperthyroidism. The DNA of the CDR3 is TGCAGCGTCGAGACAGGGTCCTCTGGAAACACCATATATTTT. Its translation is CSVETGSSGNTIYF.